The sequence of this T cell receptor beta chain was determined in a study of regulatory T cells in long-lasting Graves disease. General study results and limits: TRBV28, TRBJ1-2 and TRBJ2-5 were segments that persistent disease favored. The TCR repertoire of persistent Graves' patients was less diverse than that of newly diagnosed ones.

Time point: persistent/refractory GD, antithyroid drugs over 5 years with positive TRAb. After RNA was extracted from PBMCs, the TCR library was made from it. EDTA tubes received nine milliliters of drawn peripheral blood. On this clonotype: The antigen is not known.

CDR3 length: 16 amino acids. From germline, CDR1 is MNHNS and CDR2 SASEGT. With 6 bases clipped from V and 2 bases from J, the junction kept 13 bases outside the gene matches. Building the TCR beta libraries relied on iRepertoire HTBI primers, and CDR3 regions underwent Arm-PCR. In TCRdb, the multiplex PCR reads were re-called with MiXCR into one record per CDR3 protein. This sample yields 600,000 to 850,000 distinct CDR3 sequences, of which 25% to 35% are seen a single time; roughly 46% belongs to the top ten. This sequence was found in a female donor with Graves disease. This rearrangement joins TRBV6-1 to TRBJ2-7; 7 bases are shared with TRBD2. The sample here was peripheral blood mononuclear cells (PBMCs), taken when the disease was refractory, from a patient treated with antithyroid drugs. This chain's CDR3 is CASRPEAGSLPYEQYF. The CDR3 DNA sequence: TGTGCCAGCAGGCCCGAAGCGGGAAGCCTTCCCTACGAGCAGTACTTC.